The clone carrying this T cell receptor (beta chain) showed up just a few times. This entry comes from a study of T cells of healthy individuals. TCRdb re-called the 5' RACE reads with MiXCR, one entry per CDR3 protein. The data contain around 83,000 distinct CDR3 sequences, approximately 5.4% of them singletons. The germline V gene encodes CDR1 SGHNT and CDR2 YYREEE (reference sequence). This CDR3 has 16 residues. Trimming left V 5 bases short and J 2 bases short, with 18 bases between. This chain connects TRBV5-4 to TRBJ2-3, with D possibly matching TRBD2 (7 bases). The sequence came from a female donor in good health. The CDR3 DNA reads TGTGCCAGCAGTAGGGGGGGGCCGACCACCACAGATACGCAGTATTTT. This sequence encodes CASSRGGPTTTDTQYF.